This T cell receptor beta chain was sequenced in a study of vaccination effects on CD4 cells after COVID-19. About the study: The vaccine given was either BNT162b2 or mRNA-1273, in two doses.

Sequencing followed a ViraFEST assay step that expanded antigen-specific CD4+ T cells with viral peptide pools. Between days 10 and 11 of culture, CD4+ T cells were separated out. Wells containing two million PBMC each were cultured with 9 to 10 IU/ml IL-2 and approximately 10 ug/ml peptides. Study results and limitations: Marked clonal contraction was seen late after vaccination (in both infection- and vaccine-induced clones).

On this clone itself: Its specificity is unknown. A junction boundary mismatches the germline segment, possibly from a read error.

TCRdb's table, derived via immunoSEQ multiplex PCR, lists solely in-frame clones and lacks some. The table includes about 22,000 clones, approximately 70% detected once. CDR1 is SGHRS and CDR2 is YFSETQ in the germline V gene. The CDR3 totals 16 residues. The receptor's source is a human donor who received a COVID-19 vaccine. The genes are TRBV5-1 and TRBJ2-3; D remains ambiguous. The input for sequencing was CD4+ T cells from PBMCs cultured with HCoV-229E spike peptides, taken before COVID-19 vaccination. CDR3 DNA: TGCGCCAGCAGCTTGGCCGGTCAACCTGGCACAAATACGCAGTATTTT. It encodes CASSLAGQPGTNTQYF.